This T cell receptor beta chain was identified during a study of shared clonotypes between healthy human individuals. Study-wide points: Naive subsets usually exceeded memory subsets in estimated richness.

On this clone: Its specificity is not known. This sample also contains other DNA sequences that code for the same CDR3.

On sorted subsets, replicate PCRs used 200 to 250 ng DNA, or 27,000 or so T cell genomes. Repertoires were generated with immunoSEQ multiplex PCR, while TCRdb's copy carries only in-frame clones and drops some. The table has 1.5 million to 2.5 million clones, about 94% seen once. The germline V gene has CDR1 SEHNR and CDR2 FQNEAQ (reference sequence). V lost 5 bases and J lost 3; bases outside the gene matches: 2. The CDR3 is 14 amino acids. Terminally differentiated effector memory CD45RA+ cells were excluded by CCR7 positive selection of CD45RO-negative cells. The material sequenced was naive CD8+ T cells sorted from blood. This chain joins TRBV7-9 and TRBJ2-5; 11 bases match TRBD2. This receptor was taken from a man aged 18 to 29 in good health. The CDR3 spells CASSLLAGEETQYF. CDR3 DNA: TGTGCCAGCAGCCTACTAGCGGGAGAAGAGACCCAGTACTTC.